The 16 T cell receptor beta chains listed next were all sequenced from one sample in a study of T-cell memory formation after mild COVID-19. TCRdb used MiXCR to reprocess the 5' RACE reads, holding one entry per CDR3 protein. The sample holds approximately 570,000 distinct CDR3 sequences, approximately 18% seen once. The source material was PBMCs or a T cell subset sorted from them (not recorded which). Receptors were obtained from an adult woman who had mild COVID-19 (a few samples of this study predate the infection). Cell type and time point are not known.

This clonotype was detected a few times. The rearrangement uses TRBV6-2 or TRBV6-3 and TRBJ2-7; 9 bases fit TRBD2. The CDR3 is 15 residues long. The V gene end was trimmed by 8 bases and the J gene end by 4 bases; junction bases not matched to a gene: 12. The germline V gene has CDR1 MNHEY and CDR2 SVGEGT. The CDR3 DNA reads TGTGCCAGCCACATCCAAGCGGGAGGTTCTTACGAGCAGTACTTC. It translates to CASHIQAGGSYEQYF.

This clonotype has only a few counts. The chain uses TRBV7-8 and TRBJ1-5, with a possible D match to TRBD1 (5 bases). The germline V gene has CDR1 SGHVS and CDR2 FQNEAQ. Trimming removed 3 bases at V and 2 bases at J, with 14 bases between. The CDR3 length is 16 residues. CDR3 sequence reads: CASSFIVGGGNQPQHF. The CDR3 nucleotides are TGTGCCAGCAGCTTCATTGTCGGGGGTGGCAATCAGCCCCAGCATTTT.

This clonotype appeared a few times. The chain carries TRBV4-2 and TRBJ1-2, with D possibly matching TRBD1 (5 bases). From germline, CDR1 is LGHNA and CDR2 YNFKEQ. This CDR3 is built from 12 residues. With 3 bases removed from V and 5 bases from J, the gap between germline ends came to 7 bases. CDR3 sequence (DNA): TGTGCCAGCAGCCAGGACACGTATGGCTACACCTTC. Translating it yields CASSQDTYGYTF.

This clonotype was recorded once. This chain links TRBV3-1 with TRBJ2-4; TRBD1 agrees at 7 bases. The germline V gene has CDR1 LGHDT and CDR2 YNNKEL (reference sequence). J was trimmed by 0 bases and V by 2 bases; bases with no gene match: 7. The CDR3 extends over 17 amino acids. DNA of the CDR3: TGTGCCAGCAGCCAATACGGGACAGCCTTAGCCAAAAACATTCAGTACTTC. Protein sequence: CASSQYGTALAKNIQYF. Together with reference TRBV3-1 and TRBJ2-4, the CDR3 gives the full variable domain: DTAVSQTPKYLVTQMGNDKSIKCEQNLGHDTMYWYKQDSKKFLKIMFSYNNKELIINETVPNRFSPKSPDKAHLNLHINSLELGDSAVYFCASSQYGTALAKNIQYFGAGTRLSVL.

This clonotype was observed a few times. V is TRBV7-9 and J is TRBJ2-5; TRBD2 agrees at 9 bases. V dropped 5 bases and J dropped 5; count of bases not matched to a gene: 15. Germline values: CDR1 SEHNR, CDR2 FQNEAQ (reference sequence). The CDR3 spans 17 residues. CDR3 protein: CASSLSRGGGAVETQYF. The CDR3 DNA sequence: TGTGCCAGCAGCCTCAGTCGGGGCGGGGGGGCTGTGGAGACCCAGTACTTC.

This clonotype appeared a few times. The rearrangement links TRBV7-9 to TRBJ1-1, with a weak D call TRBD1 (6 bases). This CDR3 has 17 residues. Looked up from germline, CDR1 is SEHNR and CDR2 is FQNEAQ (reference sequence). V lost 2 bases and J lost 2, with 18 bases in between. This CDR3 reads CASSLLARTDRNTEAFF. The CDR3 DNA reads TGTGCCAGCAGCTTATTGGCACGGACAGACCGTAACACTGAAGCTTTCTTT.

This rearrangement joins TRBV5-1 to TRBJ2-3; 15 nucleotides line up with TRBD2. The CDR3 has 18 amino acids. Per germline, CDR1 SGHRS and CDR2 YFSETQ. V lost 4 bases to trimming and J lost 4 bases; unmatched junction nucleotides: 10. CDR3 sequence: CASSPGLAGGKGADTQYF. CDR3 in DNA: TGCGCCAGCAGCCCGGGACTAGCGGGGGGCAAGGGGGCAGATACGCAGTATTTT.

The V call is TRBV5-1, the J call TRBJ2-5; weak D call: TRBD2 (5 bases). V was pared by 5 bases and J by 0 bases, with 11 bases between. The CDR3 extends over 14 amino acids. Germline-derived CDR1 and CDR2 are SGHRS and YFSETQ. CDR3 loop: CASRNSVDQETQYF. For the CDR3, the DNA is TGCGCCAGCAGAAATAGCGTAGACCAAGAGACCCAGTACTTC.

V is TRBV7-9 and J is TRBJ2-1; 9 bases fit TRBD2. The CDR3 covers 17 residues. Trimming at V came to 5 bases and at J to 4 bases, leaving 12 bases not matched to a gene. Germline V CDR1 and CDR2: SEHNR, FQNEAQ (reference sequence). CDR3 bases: TGTGCCAGCAGCCTTACGGATAGCGGGAGCCCTTACAATGAGCAGTTCTTC. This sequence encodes CASSLTDSGSPYNEQFF.

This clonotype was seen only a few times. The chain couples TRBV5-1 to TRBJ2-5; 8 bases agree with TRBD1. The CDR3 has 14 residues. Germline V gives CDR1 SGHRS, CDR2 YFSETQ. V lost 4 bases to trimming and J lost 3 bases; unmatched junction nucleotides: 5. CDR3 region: CASSRGQAKETQYF. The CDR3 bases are TGCGCCAGCAGCAGGGGACAGGCTAAAGAGACCCAGTACTTC.

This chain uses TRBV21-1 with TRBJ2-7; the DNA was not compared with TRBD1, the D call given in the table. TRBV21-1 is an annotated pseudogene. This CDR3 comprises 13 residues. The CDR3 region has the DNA TGTGCCCTCAGGGACAGGGAGAGGGAGGAGCAGTACTTC. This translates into CALRDREREEQYF.

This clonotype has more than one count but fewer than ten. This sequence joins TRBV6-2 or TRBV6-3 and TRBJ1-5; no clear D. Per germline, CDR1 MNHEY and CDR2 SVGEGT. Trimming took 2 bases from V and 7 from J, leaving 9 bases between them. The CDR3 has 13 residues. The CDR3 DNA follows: TGTGCCAGCAGTTACACCCAGCCCCAGCCCCAGCATTTT. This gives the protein CASSYTQPQPQHF.

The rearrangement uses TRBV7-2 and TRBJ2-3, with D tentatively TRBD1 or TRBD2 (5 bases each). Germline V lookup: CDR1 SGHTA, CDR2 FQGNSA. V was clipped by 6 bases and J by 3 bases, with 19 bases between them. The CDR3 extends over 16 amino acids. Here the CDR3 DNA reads TGTGCCAGCAGTCCCCCGGGACCCTGGACGACAGATACGCAGTATTTT. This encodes CASSPPGPWTTDTQYF.

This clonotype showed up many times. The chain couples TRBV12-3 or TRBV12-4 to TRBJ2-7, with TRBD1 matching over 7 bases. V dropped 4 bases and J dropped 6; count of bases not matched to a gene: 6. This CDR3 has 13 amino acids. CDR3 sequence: CASSSTGVAEQYF. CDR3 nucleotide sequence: TGTGCCAGCAGTTCAACAGGGGTGGCCGAGCAGTACTTC.

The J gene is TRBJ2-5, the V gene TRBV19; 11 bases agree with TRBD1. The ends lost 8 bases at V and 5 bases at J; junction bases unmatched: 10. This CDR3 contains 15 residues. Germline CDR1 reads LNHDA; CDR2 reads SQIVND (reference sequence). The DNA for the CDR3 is TGTGCCAGTCAGTACTCGGACAGGGGGCAGGAGACCCAGTACTTC. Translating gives CASQYSDRGQETQYF.

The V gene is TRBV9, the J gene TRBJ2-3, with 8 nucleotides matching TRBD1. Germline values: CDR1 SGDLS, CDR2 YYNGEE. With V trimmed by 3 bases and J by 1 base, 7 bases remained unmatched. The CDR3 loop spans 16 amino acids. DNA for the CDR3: TGTGCCAGCAGCGCCGGACAGGGATGGGGCACAGATACGCAGTATTTT. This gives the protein CASSAGQGWGTDTQYF.